What follows are 27 T cell receptor beta chains derived from one specimen sequenced in a study of T cells in Graves' hyperthyroidism and ophthalmopathy. RNA transcripts served as the template for amplifying TCR beta CDR3 regions. HTBI primers were the set used in a first-round RT-PCR of the TCR CDR3. TCRdb fed the multiplex PCR reads into MiXCR, producing one record per CDR3 protein. The table has 300,000 to 400,000 distinct CDR3 sequences, more than 14% seen once. The sequencing input was blood. The receptors originated from a woman aged 30 to 39 with Graves' ophthalmopathy.

This clonotype was counted many times. The chain carries TRBV2 and TRBJ2-2; tentatively, D is TRBD2 (6 bases). Per germline, CDR1 SNHLY and CDR2 FYNNEI. V lost 9 bases to trimming and J lost 0 bases, with 14 bases between them. The CDR3 has 15 amino acids. The CDR3 DNA reads as TGTGCCAGGAGAGGGAGGCCAACGAACACCGGGGAGCTGTTTTTT. Its protein product is CARRGRPTNTGELFF.

This clonotype has a handful of counts. A read error is likely, as this CDR3 ends without the conserved phenylalanine or tryptophan. V is TRBV12-3 or TRBV12-4 and J is TRBJ1-1; 7 bases map to TRBD1. There are 16 residues in the CDR3. Trimming removed 6 bases from V and 1 base from J; junction bases left unmatched: 11. CDR3 region: CASSKTGSGENTEAFS. The CDR3, as DNA: TGTGCCAGCAGCAAGACAGGGTCGGGGGAGAACACTGAAGCTTTCTCT.

This clonotype has ten or more counts. The chain carries TRBV7-9 and TRBJ2-7; 8 bases align to TRBD1. Germline V lookup: CDR1 SEHNR, CDR2 FQNEAQ (reference sequence). The CDR3 loop spans 14 amino acids. With V trimmed by 5 bases and J by 3 bases, 6 bases remained unmatched. CDR3 protein: CASSPKTGDYEQYF. DNA for the CDR3: TGTGCCAGCAGCCCCAAGACAGGGGACTACGAGCAGTACTTC.

This clonotype was counted at least ten times. The chain has TRBV6-1 and TRBJ1-4; D gene uncertain. Between the trimmed V and J ends, which lost 5 bases and 7 bases, there was a span of 14 bases. Germline values: CDR1 MNHNS, CDR2 SASEGT. The CDR3 length is 14 residues. CDR3 sequence (DNA): TGTGCCAGCAGTTCCAGTCGTCTGAGTGAAAAACTGTTTTTT. Its translation: CASSSSRLSEKLFF.

This clonotype has ten or more counts. The chain carries TRBV10-3 and TRBJ1-5, with D possibly being TRBD1 (5 bases). The CDR3 consists of 14 residues. Trimming left V 2 bases short and J 8 bases short, with 13 bases between. Germline CDR1 ENHRY, CDR2 SYGVKD. The CDR3 spells CAISEPDTGEPQHF. Here the CDR3 DNA reads TGTGCCATCAGTGAGCCGGACACGGGGGAGCCCCAGCATTTT.

The V call is TRBV7-9, the J call TRBJ2-7, with D perhaps matching TRBD1 (5 bases). Germline lookup yields CDR1 SEHNR and CDR2 FQNEAQ (reference sequence). V lost 5 bases, J lost 1 base, and 18 bases lay in between. CDR3 length: 16 residues. The CDR3 region has the DNA TGTGCCAGCAGCCAAGCCTATGGGGCGCAGTCCTACGAGCAGTACTTC. Its protein product is CASSQAYGAQSYEQYF.

This clonotype was counted once. With a much larger clone just one base away, this may be a read error. V gene TRBV6-1 combines with J gene TRBJ2-3, with a tentative D call TRBD1 (6 bases). CDR1 MNHNS and CDR2 SASEGT come from the germline V gene. The CDR3 runs to 13 residues. The CDR3 loop is CASKRQATETQYF. The DNA of the CDR3 is TGTGCCAGCAAACGACAGGCTACAGAAACGCAGTATTTT.

On this clonotype: A read error is possible here, since a much larger clone lies one base away. This chain connects TRBV3-1 to TRBJ2-2; D is possibly TRBD2 (5 bases). The CDR3 extends over 14 amino acids. Germline assignment: CDR1 LGHDT and CDR2 YNNKEL (reference sequence). This CDR3 reads CASSQDPGAGELLF. The CDR3 DNA sequence: TGTGCCAGCAGCCAAGATCCGGGCGCCGGGGAGCTGCTTTTT.

This clonotype appeared many times. This chain uses TRBV27 with TRBJ1-1, with D unclear. This CDR3 contains 14 residues. Trimming took 3 bases from V and 1 from J, leaving 9 bases between them. Looked up from germline, CDR1 is MNHEY and CDR2 is SMNVEV (reference sequence). The CDR3 spells CASSFNGRNTEAFF. DNA of the CDR3: TGTGCCAGCAGTTTTAATGGGCGGAACACTGAAGCTTTCTTT.

V is TRBV15 and J is TRBJ1-6, with D unresolved. Between the trimmed V and J ends, which lost 6 bases and 10 bases, there was a span of 13 bases. The CDR3 is 13 amino acids. CDR1 is LNHNV and CDR2 is YYDKDF in the germline V gene (reference sequence). CDR3 DNA sequence: TGTGCCACCAGGTCCGGGCCTCGATCACCCCTCCACTTT. It is translated as CATRSGPRSPLHF.

The V gene is TRBV6-4, the J gene TRBJ1-2, with 7 bases lining up with TRBD1. V trimming: 6 bases; J trimming: 7 bases; junction bases outside the gene matches: 11. The CDR3 extends over 14 amino acids. Germline values: CDR1 MRHNA, CDR2 SNTAGT. The CDR3: CASSSLDRVAGYTF. The CDR3, as DNA: TGTGCCAGCAGCAGCCTAGACAGGGTTGCTGGCTACACCTTC.

This clonotype has ten or more counts. J is TRBJ2-1 and V is TRBV30, with no clear D. V was shortened by 1 base and J by 5 bases, with 3 bases between the two germline ends. CDR1 and CDR2 (germline): GTSNPN, SVGIG (reference sequence). The CDR3 has 11 amino acids. The chain's CDR3 is CAWSANNEQFF. In DNA, the CDR3 is TGTGCCTGGAGTGCTAACAATGAGCAGTTCTTC.

This clonotype was detected ten times or more. The chain is built from TRBV3-1 and TRBJ2-7, with 8 bases fitting TRBD1. After removal of 5 bases from V and 6 bases from J, the junction contained 3 bases not matched to a gene. This CDR3 has 12 residues. Germline-derived CDR1 and CDR2 are LGHDT and YNNKEL (reference sequence). The CDR3 bases are TGTGCCAGCAGCGGGACAGGCGGCGAGCAGTACGTC. Translation: CASSGTGGEQYV.

This clonotype showed up many times. The chain couples TRBV28 to TRBJ1-1; 7 nucleotides match TRBD1. Germline lookup yields CDR1 MDHEN and CDR2 SYDVKM. The CDR3 runs to 15 residues. Trimming cost V 1 base and J 6 bases; bases outside gene matches: 8. CDR3 DNA sequence: TGTGCCAGCAGTTTATCCAGGACAGGCAAGTCTGAAGCTTTCTTT. It encodes CASSLSRTGKSEAFF.

This clonotype was detected many times. J is TRBJ2-3 and V is TRBV3-1, with D perhaps TRBD2 (6 bases). CDR1 LGHDT and CDR2 YNNKEL come from the germline V gene (reference sequence). Trimming pared 3 bases from V and 6 bases from J, leaving 10 bases between. The CDR3 is 13 residues long. The CDR3 region is CASSQGLLDTQYF. The CDR3 DNA follows: TGTGCCAGCAGCCAGGGACTTTTGGATACGCAGTATTTT.

The V and J genes are TRBV6-5 and TRBJ1-1, with TRBD1 as a possible D gene (5 bases). The CDR3 has 13 residues. In germline, CDR1 is MNHEY, CDR2 SVGAGI. The V gene lost 3 bases and the J gene lost 7 bases, with 12 bases spanning the gap. CDR3 sequence reads: CASSYGAVNEAFF. The CDR3 DNA sequence: TGTGCCAGCAGTTATGGGGCAGTAAATGAAGCTTTCTTT.

This sequence joins TRBV6-1 and TRBJ2-5, with D unresolved. From germline, CDR1 is MNHNS and CDR2 SASEGT. V was clipped by 5 bases and J by 3 bases, with 10 bases between them. The CDR3 is made up of 13 amino acids. The CDR3 nucleotides are TGTGCCAGCAGTTCCGGTATGAAAGAGACCCAGTACTTC. Its protein product is CASSSGMKETQYF.

This sequence joins TRBV27 and TRBJ1-4, with TRBD1 identical over 9 bases. Trimming took 5 bases from V and 7 from J; bases not matched to a gene: 8. The V gene's germline CDR1 is MNHEY and CDR2 SMNVEV (reference sequence). The CDR3 is 15 residues long. CDR3 bases: TGTGCCAGCAGTCTCACAGGGGGCTTTTTTGAAAAACTGTTTTTT. Protein product: CASSLTGGFFEKLFF. Complete variable domain (other parts from reference TRBV27 and TRBJ1-4): EAQVTQNPRYLITVTGKKLTVTCSQNMNHEYMSWYRQDPGLGLRQIYYSMNVEVTDKGDVPEGYKVSRKEKRNFPLILESPSPNQTSLYFCASSLTGGFFEKLFFGSGTQLSVL.

A few counts support this clonotype. The chain recombines TRBV5-6 with TRBJ2-7; D tentatively reads TRBD1 or TRBD2 (6 bases each). The germline V and J ends were trimmed by 7 bases and 3 bases, with 20 bases remaining between them. Germline-derived CDR1 and CDR2 are SGHDT and YYEEEE. This CDR3 has 15 amino acids. CDR3 sequence: CASRAFAGQIYEQYF. The CDR3 coding sequence is TGTGCCAGCCGAGCTTTTGCGGGACAAATCTACGAGCAGTACTTC. Using reference TRBV5-6 and TRBJ2-7 for the parts outside the CDR3, the full variable domain is DAGVTQSPTHLIKTRGQQVTLRCSPKSGHDTVSWYQQALGQGPQFIFQYYEEEERQRGNFPDRFSGHQFPNYSSELNVNALLLGDSALYLCASRAFAGQIYEQYFGPGTRLTVT.

Many counts were recorded for this clonotype. The chain links TRBV28 to TRBJ2-7; a weak D match, TRBD2 (5 bases). The germline CDR1 and CDR2 sequences are MDHEN and SYDVKM. This CDR3 has 11 residues. V lost 6 bases to trimming and J lost 3 bases, with 6 bases between them. Here the CDR3 reads CASRTSYEQYF. As DNA, the CDR3 is TGTGCCAGCAGAACTAGCTACGAGCAGTACTTC. Supplemented by reference TRBV28 and TRBJ2-7, the full variable domain reads DVKVTQSSRYLVKRTGEKVFLECVQDMDHENMFWYRQDPGLGLRLIYFSYDVKMKEKGDIPEGYSVSREKKERFSLILESASTNQTSMYLCASRTSYEQYFGPGTRLTVT.

This clonotype was counted many times. V and J are TRBV20-1 and TRBJ2-7; 9 nucleotides match TRBD1. Germline trimming cut 6 bases from V and 5 bases from J; bases unmatched to any gene: 8. CDR3 length: 13 amino acids. Germline CDR1 is DFQATT and CDR2 is SNEGSKA (reference sequence). CDR3 sequence (DNA): TGCAGTGCCTTTCCGGGACAGGGAAACGAGCAGTACTTC. Translation gives CSAFPGQGNEQYF.

This clonotype was recorded many times. The V call is TRBV4-2, the J call TRBJ1-5; perhaps TRBD1 as D (5 bases). V was clipped by 4 bases and J by 7 bases, with 14 bases between them. CDR3 length equals 14 residues. Germline V lookup: CDR1 LGHNA, CDR2 YNFKEQ. The CDR3 DNA reads TGTGCCAGCAGCCGCAACGGCGAGGGGCAGCCCCAGCATTTT. Residues: CASSRNGEGQPQHF.

The chain has TRBV3-1 and TRBJ1-4; D not certain. The CDR3 is made up of 16 amino acids. The germline V gene has CDR1 LGHDT and CDR2 YNNKEL (reference sequence). V dropped 1 base and J dropped 0 bases, with 9 bases sitting between them. CDR3 bases: TGTGCCAGCAGCCAAGCGGGTTCGGCAACTAATGAAAAACTGTTTTTT. Translated, it gives CASSQAGSATNEKLFF.

This clonotype was found many times. The V call is TRBV2, the J call TRBJ2-7; D unclear. The V and J ends lost 4 bases and 2 bases respectively, with 6 bases between them. The CDR3 consists of 12 residues. Germline CDR1 SNHLY, CDR2 FYNNEI. This CDR3 reads CASSVNTYEQYF. The DNA of the CDR3 is TGTGCCAGCAGTGTAAATACCTACGAGCAGTACTTC.

This clonotype was recorded at least ten times. The chain recombines TRBV27 with TRBJ2-1; D is unclear. The CDR3 covers 12 residues. Trimming removed 4 bases from V and 10 bases from J, with 11 bases in between. The V gene's germline CDR1 is MNHEY and CDR2 SMNVEV (reference sequence). This CDR3 is CASSSLGLEQFF. The CDR3 nucleotides read TGTGCCAGCAGTTCCCTAGGGCTGGAGCAGTTCTTC.

V gene TRBV19 combines with J gene TRBJ1-4; D is ambiguous. Germline values: CDR1 LNHDA, CDR2 SQIVND (reference sequence). The CDR3 is 13 residues long. V was cut by 3 bases and J by 5 bases, with 7 bases left in between. Written as DNA, the CDR3 is TGTGCCAGTAGTATTCAGCGGAATGAAAAACTGTTTTTT. Protein: CASSIQRNEKLFF.

This clonotype was recorded many times. V is TRBV11-3 and J is TRBJ1-4, with unresolved D. The V and J ends lost 1 base and 6 bases respectively, with 6 bases between them. Germline lookup yields CDR1 SGHNT and CDR2 YENEEA. CDR3 size: 13 residues. The CDR3 bases are TGTGCCAGCAGCTTAGGACCTGATGAAAAACTGTTTTTT. Encoded protein: CASSLGPDEKLFF. Full variable domain (remainder filled in from reference TRBV11-3 and TRBJ1-4): EAGVVQSPRYKIIEKKQPVAFWCNPISGHNTLYWYLQNLGQGPELLIRYENEEAVDDSQLPKDRFSAERLKGVDSTLKIQPAELGDSAVYLCASSLGPDEKLFFGSGTQLSVL.